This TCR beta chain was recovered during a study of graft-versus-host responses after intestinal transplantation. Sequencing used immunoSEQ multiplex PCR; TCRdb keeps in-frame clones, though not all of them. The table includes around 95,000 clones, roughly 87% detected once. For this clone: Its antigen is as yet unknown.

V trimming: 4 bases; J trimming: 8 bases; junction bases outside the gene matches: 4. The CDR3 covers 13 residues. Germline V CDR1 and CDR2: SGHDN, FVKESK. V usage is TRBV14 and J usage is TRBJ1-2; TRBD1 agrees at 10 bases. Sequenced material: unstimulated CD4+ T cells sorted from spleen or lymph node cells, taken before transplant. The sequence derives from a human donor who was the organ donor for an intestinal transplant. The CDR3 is CASSPGQGGGYTF. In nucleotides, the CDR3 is TGTGCCAGCAGCCCTGGACAGGGGGGCGGCTACACCTTC.